This T cell receptor (beta chain) was documented in a study of blood T cell repertoires in COVID-19. CDR3 length equals 15 residues. V lost 5 bases and J lost 6; bases outside the gene matches: 9. Germline loops: CDR1 SEHNR, CDR2 FQNEAQ (reference sequence). Seattle's enrolled individuals joined amid active infection and were then monitored longitudinally. TCRdb's copy holds only in-frame clones and misses some; the assay was immunoSEQ multiplex PCR. This table holds over 400,000 clones, roughly 91% found once. The V gene is TRBV7-9, the J gene TRBJ2-1; TRBD2 agrees at 8 bases. The source material was peripheral blood. The source of this sequence is a woman between 45 and 65 years old with COVID-19, enrolled during active disease. Written as DNA, the CDR3 is TGTGCCAGCAGCCCCGCCGTAACTAGCGGCAATGAGCAGTTCTTC. Encoded protein: CASSPAVTSGNEQFF.